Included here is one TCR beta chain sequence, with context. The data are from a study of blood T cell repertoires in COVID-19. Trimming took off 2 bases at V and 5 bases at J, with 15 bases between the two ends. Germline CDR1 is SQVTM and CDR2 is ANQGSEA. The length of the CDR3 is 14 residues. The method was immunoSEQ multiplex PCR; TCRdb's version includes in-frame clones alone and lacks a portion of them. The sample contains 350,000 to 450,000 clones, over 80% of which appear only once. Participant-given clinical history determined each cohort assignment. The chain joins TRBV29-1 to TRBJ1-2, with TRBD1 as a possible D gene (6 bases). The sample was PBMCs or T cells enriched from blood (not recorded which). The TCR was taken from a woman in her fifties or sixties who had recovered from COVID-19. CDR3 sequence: CSVEPGAFRYGYTF. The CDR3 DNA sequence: TGCAGCGTTGAACCAGGGGCTTTTAGGTATGGCTACACCTTC.